The 23 T cell receptor beta chains reported below all come from one sample, sequenced in a study of post-analysis software for immune sequencing data. Study-wide results and limits: Higher frequency in patients than in controls was seen for roughly five TRBV segments, with TRBV5-6, TRBV5-1 and TRBV20-1 among them.

Included in the TCR beta cDNA libraries were unique molecular identifiers. MiXCR was run by TCRdb on the PCR reads, yielding one entry per CDR3 protein. The repertoire includes about 540,000 distinct CDR3 sequences, around a third of them detected once, and 4.5% to 7.5% sits in the top ten. No antigen is known for these receptors. Sequenced input: blood. The receptors stem from a girl aged 2 to 17 with multiple sclerosis.

This clonotype has ten or more counts. The chain links TRBV6-6 to TRBJ2-3; D is uncertain. CDR1 and CDR2 from the germline V gene are MNHNY and SVGAGI (reference sequence). Between the trimmed V and J ends, which lost 6 bases and 0 bases, there was a span of 10 bases. This CDR3 spans 14 amino acids. The CDR3 spells CASRSGGSTDTQYF. The CDR3 bases are TGTGCCAGCAGGTCTGGCGGTAGCACAGATACGCAGTATTTT.

This chain uses TRBV19 with TRBJ2-3; 9 nucleotides match TRBD2. The length of the CDR3 is 14 residues. V was pared by 3 bases and J by 5 bases, with 3 bases of the junction left unmatched. Germline V gene sequence: CDR1 LNHDA, CDR2 SQIVND (reference sequence). In DNA form, the CDR3 reads TGTGCCAGTAGTATTATGACTAGCGGAGATACGCAGTATTTT. Protein sequence: CASSIMTSGDTQYF.

There are a few counts of this clonotype. The chain recombines TRBV6-5 with TRBJ2-5, with D possibly TRBD1 on 5 matching bases. The CDR3 is 13 residues long. Trimming took off 9 bases at V and 2 bases at J, with 13 bases between the two ends. From germline, CDR1 is MNHEY and CDR2 SVGAGI. The CDR3 region has the DNA TGTGCCAGTGGAGTTAACAGGCAAGAGACCCAGTACTTC. This sequence encodes CASGVNRQETQYF.

This sequence joins TRBV5-1 and TRBJ1-2; perhaps TRBD1 as D (6 bases). The CDR3 consists of 14 residues. Germline loops: CDR1 SGHRS, CDR2 YFSETQ. Trimming cost V 4 bases and J 6 bases, with 16 bases left between them. The CDR3 nucleotides read TGCGCCAGCAGCCCAGGGACACCGAGGGATGGCTACACCTTC. It translates to CASSPGTPRDGYTF.

This clonotype came up a few times. At one of its ends the junction is not consistent with the germline gene, which may arise from a read error. The chain links TRBV6-1 to TRBJ1-5; tentatively, D is TRBD1 (5 bases). CDR1 and CDR2 from the germline V gene are MNHNS and SASEGT. There are 14 residues in the CDR3. Here the CDR3 reads CVSRAGLGNQPQHF. In DNA, the CDR3 is TGTGTCAGCAGAGCAGGGTTGGGAAATCAGCCCCAGCATTTT.

This chain connects TRBV29-1 to TRBJ2-1; 8 positions match TRBD2. This CDR3 is 12 amino acids long. Germline loops: CDR1 SQVTM, CDR2 ANQGSEA. V lost 5 bases, J lost 8 bases, and 5 bases stayed unmatched. The CDR3 loop is CSVRTSSHEQFF. The CDR3 coding sequence is TGCAGCGTTAGGACTAGCTCGCATGAGCAGTTCTTC.

This chain connects TRBV10-3 to TRBJ1-2; D gene uncertain. The CDR3 has 16 amino acids. Per the germline V gene, CDR1 is ENHRY and CDR2 is SYGVKD. V was cut by 4 bases and J by 5 bases, with 20 bases left in between. The CDR3 DNA follows: TGTGCCATCAGTGGGGCGGATCCCTTATTGGGGTATGGCTACACCTTC. Protein product: CAISGADPLLGYGYTF.

This clonotype was observed a handful of times. The chain couples TRBV6-5 to TRBJ2-1; 13 bases are shared with TRBD2. This CDR3 region has 16 residues. V shed 2 bases and J 2 bases; nucleotides not matched to a gene: 0. Germline-derived CDR1 and CDR2 are MNHEY and SVGAGI. The CDR3 region has the DNA TGTGCCAGCAGTTACGGGACTAGCGGGACCTACAATGAGCAGTTCTTC. Protein: CASSYGTSGTYNEQFF.

This clonotype has only a few counts. The V and J genes are TRBV7-9 and TRBJ1-1; D is perhaps TRBD1 (6 bases). The CDR3 contains 14 residues. CDR1 is SEHNR and CDR2 is FQNEAQ in the germline V gene (reference sequence). Trimming removed 5 bases at V and 1 base at J, with 11 bases between. The CDR3 bases are TGTGCCAGCAGCCCCGGGGGGCGGAACACTGAAGCTTTCTTT. It specifies CASSPGGRNTEAFF.

This clonotype was recorded a few times. CDR3 nucleotides: TGTGCCAGCAGTTACCCGACAGGGGGTTACGAGCAGTACTTC. Its protein is CASSYPTGGYEQYF. The chain has TRBV6-6 and TRBJ2-7; 9 bases match TRBD1. V gave up 2 bases and J gave up 4 bases; unmatched junction bases: 3. Germline CDR1 MNHNY, CDR2 SVGAGI (reference sequence). The CDR3 has 14 residues.

This clonotype was counted between two and nine times. This sequence joins TRBV7-6 and TRBJ2-1, with TRBD1 identical over 7 bases. Germline loops: CDR1 SGHVS, CDR2 FNYEAQ. Germline trimming cut 4 bases from V and 3 bases from J; bases unmatched to any gene: 3. This CDR3 has 14 residues. CDR3 sequence reads: CASSSTGLYNEQFF. CDR3 bases: TGTGCCAGCAGCTCGACAGGGCTCTACAATGAGCAGTTCTTC.

There are a few counts of this clonotype. The chain has TRBV6-4 and TRBJ2-3; no clear D gene. The CDR3 extends over 13 amino acids. Trimming cost V 2 bases and J 6 bases, with 9 bases left between them. Germline values: CDR1 MRHNA, CDR2 SNTAGT. CDR3 coding DNA: TGTGCCAGCAGTGACCAGATTGGGGATACGCAGTATTTT. Residues: CASSDQIGDTQYF.

J is TRBJ1-1 and V is TRBV6-5, with D possibly TRBD1 on 6 matching bases. V gave up 2 bases and J gave up 2 bases, with 15 bases separating them. Looked up from germline, CDR1 is MNHEY and CDR2 is SVGAGI. CDR3 length equals 16 residues. The CDR3 DNA sequence: TGTGCCAGCAGTTACGCAGTCCCGGGACAAAACACTGAAGCTTTCTTT. This sequence encodes CASSYAVPGQNTEAFF.

Note on this clonotype: This may stem from a read error, because a much larger clone lies one nucleotide away. CDR3 coding DNA: TGTGCCAGCAGCTTAGAAGGGAGCTCTGGGGCCAACGTCCTGACTTTC. Its protein product is CASSLEGSSGANVLTF. The V gene is TRBV7-8, the J gene TRBJ2-6; D is perhaps TRBD2 (5 bases). The CDR3 is 16 residues long. The germline V gene has CDR1 SGHVS and CDR2 FQNEAQ. With 1 base removed from V and 0 bases from J, the gap between germline ends came to 7 bases.

This chain uses TRBV7-6 with TRBJ2-7; 7 nucleotides line up with TRBD1. Trimming took 1 base from V and 2 from J; bases not matched to a gene: 2. The CDR3 sequence is 14 residues long. In germline, CDR1 is SGHVS, CDR2 FNYEAQ. The CDR3 is CASSLGGTAYEQYF. As DNA, the CDR3 is TGTGCCAGCAGCTTAGGAGGGACAGCCTACGAGCAGTACTTC.

This rearrangement joins TRBV20-1 to TRBJ2-1; 13 positions match TRBD2. There are 15 residues in the CDR3. V trimming: 4 bases; J trimming: 7 bases; junction bases outside the gene matches: 7. Germline-derived CDR1 and CDR2 are DFQATT and SNEGSKA (reference sequence). CDR3 in amino acids: CSATRLAGGRNEQFF. For the CDR3, the DNA is TGCAGTGCTACCAGACTAGCGGGGGGTCGAAATGAGCAGTTCTTC.

This clonotype was detected only a few times. V gene TRBV7-9 combines with J gene TRBJ2-1, with D perhaps TRBD2 (6 bases). The V end lost 5 bases, the J end lost 8 bases, and 16 bases lay between the germline ends. Per the germline V gene, CDR1 is SEHNR and CDR2 is FQNEAQ (reference sequence). This CDR3 is 14 amino acids long. This CDR3 reads CASSPFGGIYEQFF. The CDR3 DNA sequence: TGTGCCAGCAGCCCCTTTGGGGGGATTTATGAGCAGTTCTTC.

V is TRBV7-9 and J is TRBJ1-5, with D maybe TRBD1 (5 bases). V was shortened by 4 bases and J by 3 bases, with 13 bases between the two germline ends. This CDR3 has 15 amino acids. Per germline, CDR1 SEHNR and CDR2 FQNEAQ (reference sequence). CDR3 amino acids: CASSSGTEFNQPQHF. The CDR3 nucleotides read TGTGCCAGCAGCTCCGGGACGGAATTCAATCAGCCCCAGCATTTT.

The chain is built from TRBV5-6 and TRBJ1-5; 9 positions agree with TRBD1. The CDR3 spans 13 residues. Germline loops: CDR1 SGHDT, CDR2 YYEEEE. Unmatched junction bases numbered 2, after V lost 1 base and J lost 9 bases. In DNA form, the CDR3 reads TGTGCCAGCAGCTTGACAGGGGGCCGGCCCCAGCATTTT. Its protein is CASSLTGGRPQHF.

The J gene is TRBJ2-6, the V gene TRBV12-3 or TRBV12-4; D may be TRBD1 (6 bases). V lost 7 bases, J lost 0 bases, and 16 bases lay in between. The CDR3 runs 17 residues. The CDR3 reads CASNRDTPFSGANVLTF. CDR3 DNA sequence: TGTGCCAGCAACCGGGACACCCCATTCTCTGGGGCCAACGTCCTGACTTTC.

This rearrangement joins TRBV12-3 or TRBV12-4 to TRBJ2-1; D unclear. The CDR3 totals 12 residues. The ends were cut back, 7 bases at V and 7 bases at J, with 11 bases in the middle. The CDR3 loop is CASTLGWNEQFF. The CDR3 nucleotides read TGTGCCAGCACCCTTGGTTGGAATGAGCAGTTCTTC.

The CDR3 loop is CSVEVNEQFF. The CDR3 DNA reads as TGCAGCGTTGAGGTGAATGAGCAGTTCTTC. The chain combines TRBV29-1 with TRBJ2-1; no clear D gene. There are 10 residues in the CDR3. Germline-derived CDR1 and CDR2 are SQVTM and ANQGSEA. Trimming left V 3 bases short and J 7 bases short, with 4 bases between.

The chain employs TRBV5-5 and TRBJ2-7; 9 bases are shared with TRBD1. There are 16 residues in the CDR3. The V and J ends lost 4 bases and 4 bases, in that order; junction bases with no gene match: 12. Germline CDR1 reads SGHKS; CDR2 reads YYEKEE (reference sequence). This CDR3 is CASSNTGTGLVYEQYF. The CDR3 DNA sequence: TGTGCCAGCAGCAACACCGGGACAGGGCTTGTTTACGAGCAGTACTTC.